Sequencing of this TCR beta chain was carried out in a study of human T cells and chemical hapten exposure. Study as a whole: DPC at 0.01% went onto the upper back in patch tests, read at 6 days. General study points: Higher patch test scores went with higher counts of PT1 expanded TCRs. Expanded TCRs created a significantly greater count of big CDR3 similarity clusters than controls did.

Via MiXCR, TCRdb re-called the RACE reads, giving one row per CDR3 protein. The table shows fewer than 300,000 distinct CDR3 sequences, with about 7.7% occurring only once. Notes on this clonotype: Its specificity is unknown.

The CDR3 has 13 amino acids. Trimming cost V 7 bases and J 0 bases, with 9 bases left between them. Time point denoted: pre-sensitization, week 0. Treatment given: therapeutic diphenylcyclopropenone sensitization with weekly scalp DPC. It was unfractionated whole blood from which total RNA was extracted. This clonotype was obtained from a man aged 18 to 35 with alopecia areata. Some clones in this sample may be carry-over from other donors' samples. The sequences come from whole blood, collected in connection with sensitization to the hapten diphenylcyclopropenone (DPC). The chain couples TRBV12-3 or TRBV12-4 to TRBJ2-5; no definite D call. The CDR3 nucleotides are TGTGCCAGCAATCACGGGTACCAAGAGACCCAGTACTTC. Amino acid sequence: CASNHGYQETQYF.